This T cell receptor beta chain derives from a study of blood T cell repertoires in COVID-19 (dated by TCRdb to 2020 to 2022). Some background on the complete study: Samples from collaborators originated in the United States, Italy and Spain and spanned both the acute and convalescent phases of COVID-19. The prospective study material was composed of cDNA or gDNA derived from T cells, B-cell-depleted T cells, or PBMCs. Subjects who had been exposed to COVID-19, were actively infected with it, or had recovered from it provided the deeply sampled blood TCRbeta repertoires that made up the dataset. A freely available public database, intended as a resource for researchers studying the immune response to SARS-CoV-2, is where the repertoires were released. Samples came from the ongoing ImmuneRACE study (first 160 participants) plus 1,254 subjects from 6 global collaborators. Nearly every sample came with metadata listing a de-identified subject ID, COVID-19 status, age in years and sex. Where HLA class I and class II types were available, the types were taken from metadata supplied by the sample provider, not from assay-based typing. General study outcomes and caveats: The quantity of clinical and demographic metadata differed by source and by participant and was supplied without curation.

Another Seattle source contributed samples from volunteer blood donors who had recovered from COVID-19. Collaborating institutions collected whole blood in K2EDTA tubes following their own protocols. For TCRbeta analysis, collaborators shipped samples in one of three forms: frozen whole blood, isolated PBMCs, or DNA extracted from either of those sample types. The immunoSEQ Assay, a bias-controlled multiplex PCR, was used to amplify TCRbeta CDR3 regions from genomic DNA. In the original analysis: The number of nucleated cells in each sample was estimated by amplification of reference gene primers within the assay. To quantify the absolute abundance of each unique TCRbeta CDR3 rearrangement, sequence reads were collapsed and filtered. For each sample, productive Simpson clonality was calculated as the square root of Simpson's diversity index across productive rearrangements. The immuneACCESS repertoire file appears here via TCRdb, limited to in-frame rearrangements. These files lack a portion of the clones; in checked studies, under half of the deficit traces to unresolved V genes, and the cause of the others is not known. V and J calls and clone size are given by that table; D and trimming were obtained from the DNA. The sample table contains hundreds of thousands of clones; only one count was recorded for 70% to 90% of them. In total, the top ten clones hold about 0.99% of the sample.

A note on this clone: Its cognate antigen has yet to be identified. No base quality information exists; no much larger clone differs at one position.

The germline V gene provides CDR1 SGHRS and CDR2 YFSETQ. From its cysteine to its phenylalanine, the CDR3 spans 15 amino acids. Only CDR3 DNA is held: 45 bases, read in frame from base 1. V is pared back by 0 bases and J by 0 bases, with 7 bases lying between the germline termini. This TCR came from a woman between 40 and 55 years old who had recovered from COVID-19. Sequenced sample: peripheral blood. This chain joins TRBV5-1 to TRBJ2-1; TRBD2 is possibly the D segment (6 matching bases). The sequence in DNA is TGCGCCAGCAGCTTGGCGGGGGTCTCCTACAATGAGCAGTTCTTC. Its coded protein is CASSLAGVSYNEQFF.